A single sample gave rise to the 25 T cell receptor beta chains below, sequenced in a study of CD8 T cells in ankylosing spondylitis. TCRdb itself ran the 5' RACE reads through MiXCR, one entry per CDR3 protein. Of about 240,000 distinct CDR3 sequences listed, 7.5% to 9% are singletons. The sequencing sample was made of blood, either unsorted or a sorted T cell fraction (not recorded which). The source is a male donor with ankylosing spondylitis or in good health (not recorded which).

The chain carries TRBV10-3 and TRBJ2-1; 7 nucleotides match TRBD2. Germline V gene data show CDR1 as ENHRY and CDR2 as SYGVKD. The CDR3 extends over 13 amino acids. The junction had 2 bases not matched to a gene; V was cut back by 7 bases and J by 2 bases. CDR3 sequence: CAIKSGAYNEQFF. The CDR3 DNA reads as TGTGCCATCAAAAGCGGGGCCTACAATGAGCAGTTCTTC.

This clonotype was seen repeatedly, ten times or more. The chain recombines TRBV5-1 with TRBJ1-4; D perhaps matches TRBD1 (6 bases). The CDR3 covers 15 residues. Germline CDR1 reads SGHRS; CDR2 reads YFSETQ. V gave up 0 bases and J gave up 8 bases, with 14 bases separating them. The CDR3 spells CASSLGTEPWEKLFF. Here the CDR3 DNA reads TGCGCCAGCAGCTTGGGGACAGAGCCTTGGGAAAAACTGTTTTTT.

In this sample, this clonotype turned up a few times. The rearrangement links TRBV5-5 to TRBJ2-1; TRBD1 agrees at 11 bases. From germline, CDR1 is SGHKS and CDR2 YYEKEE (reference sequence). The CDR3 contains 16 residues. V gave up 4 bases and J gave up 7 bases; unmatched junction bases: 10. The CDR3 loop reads CASSTEDRGLLNEQFF. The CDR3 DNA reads TGTGCCAGCAGCACCGAGGACAGGGGGCTTTTGAATGAGCAGTTCTTC.

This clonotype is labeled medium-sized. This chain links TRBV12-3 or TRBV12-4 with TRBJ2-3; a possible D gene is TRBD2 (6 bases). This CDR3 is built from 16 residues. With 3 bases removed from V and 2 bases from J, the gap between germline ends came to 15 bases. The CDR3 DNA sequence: TGTGCCAGCAGTTTTGGAATAGCGGTTACCACAGATACGCAGTATTTT. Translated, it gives CASSFGIAVTTDTQYF.

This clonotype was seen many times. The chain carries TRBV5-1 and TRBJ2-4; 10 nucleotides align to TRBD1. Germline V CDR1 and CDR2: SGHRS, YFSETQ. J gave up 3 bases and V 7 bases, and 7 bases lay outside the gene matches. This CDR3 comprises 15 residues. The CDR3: CASPRGQGGKNIQYF. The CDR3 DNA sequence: TGCGCCAGCCCGCGAGGACAGGGGGGCAAAAACATTCAGTACTTC.

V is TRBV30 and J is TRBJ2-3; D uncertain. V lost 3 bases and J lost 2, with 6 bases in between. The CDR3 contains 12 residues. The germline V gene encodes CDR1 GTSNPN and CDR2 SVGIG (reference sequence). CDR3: CAWSFTTDTQYF. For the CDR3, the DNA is TGTGCCTGGAGCTTCACCACAGATACGCAGTATTTT. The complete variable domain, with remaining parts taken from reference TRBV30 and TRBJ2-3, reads SQTIHQWPATLVQPVGSPLSLECTVEGTSNPNLYWYRQAAGRGLQLLFYSVGIGQISSEVPQNLSASRPQDRQFILSSKKLLLSDSGFYLCAWSFTTDTQYFGPGTRLTVL.

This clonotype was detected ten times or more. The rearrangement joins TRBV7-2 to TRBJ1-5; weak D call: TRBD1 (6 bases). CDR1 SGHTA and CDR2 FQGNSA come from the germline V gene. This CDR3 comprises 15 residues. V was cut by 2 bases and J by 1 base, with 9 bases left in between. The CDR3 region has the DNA TGTGCCAGCAGCTTAACAGGGTTGAGCAATCAGCCCCAGCATTTT. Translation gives CASSLTGLSNQPQHF. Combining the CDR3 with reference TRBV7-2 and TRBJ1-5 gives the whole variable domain GAGVSQSPSNKVTEKGKDVELRCDPISGHTALYWYRQSLGQGLEFLIYFQGNSAPDKSGLPSDRFSAERTGGSVSTLTIQRTQQEDSAVYLCASSLTGLSNQPQHFGDGTRLSIL.

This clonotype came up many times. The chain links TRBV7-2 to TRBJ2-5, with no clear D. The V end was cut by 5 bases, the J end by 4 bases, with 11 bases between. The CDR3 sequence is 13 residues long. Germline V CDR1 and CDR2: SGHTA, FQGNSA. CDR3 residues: CASSTSKGETQYF. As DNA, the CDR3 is TGTGCCAGCAGCACCTCGAAGGGAGAGACCCAGTACTTC.

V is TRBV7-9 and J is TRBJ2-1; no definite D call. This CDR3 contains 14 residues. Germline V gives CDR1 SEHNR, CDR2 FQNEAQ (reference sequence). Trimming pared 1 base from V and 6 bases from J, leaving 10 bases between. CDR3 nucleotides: TGTGCCAGCAGCTTAGGGAACGGTATCAATGAGCAGTTCTTC. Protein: CASSLGNGINEQFF.

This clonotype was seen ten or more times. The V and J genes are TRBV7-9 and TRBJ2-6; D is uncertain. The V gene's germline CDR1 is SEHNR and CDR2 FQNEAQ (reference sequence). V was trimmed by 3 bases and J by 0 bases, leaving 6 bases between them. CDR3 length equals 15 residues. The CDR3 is CASSFSNSGANVLTF. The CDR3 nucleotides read TGTGCCAGCAGCTTTAGTAACTCTGGGGCCAACGTCCTGACTTTC.

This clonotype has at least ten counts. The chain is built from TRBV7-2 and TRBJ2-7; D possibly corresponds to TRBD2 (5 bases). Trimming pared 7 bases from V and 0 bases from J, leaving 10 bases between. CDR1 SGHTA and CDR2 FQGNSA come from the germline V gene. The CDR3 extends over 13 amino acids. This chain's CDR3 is CASIPEGSYEQYF. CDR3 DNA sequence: TGTGCCAGCATTCCCGAGGGCTCCTACGAGCAGTACTTC.

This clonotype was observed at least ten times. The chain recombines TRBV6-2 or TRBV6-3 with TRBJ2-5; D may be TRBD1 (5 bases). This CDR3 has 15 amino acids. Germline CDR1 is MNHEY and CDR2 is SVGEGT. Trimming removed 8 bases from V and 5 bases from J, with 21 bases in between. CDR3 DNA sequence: TGTGCCAGCTCTCCGGCGGTGGCCTCAGGGGAGACCCAGTACTTC. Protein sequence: CASSPAVASGETQYF.

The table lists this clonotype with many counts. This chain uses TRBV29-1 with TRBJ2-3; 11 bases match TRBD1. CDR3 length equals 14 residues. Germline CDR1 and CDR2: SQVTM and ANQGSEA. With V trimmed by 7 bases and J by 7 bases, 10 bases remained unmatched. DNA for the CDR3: TGCAGCGGGTTTACCGGGACAGGGGGGAATACGCAGTATTTT. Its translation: CSGFTGTGGNTQYF.

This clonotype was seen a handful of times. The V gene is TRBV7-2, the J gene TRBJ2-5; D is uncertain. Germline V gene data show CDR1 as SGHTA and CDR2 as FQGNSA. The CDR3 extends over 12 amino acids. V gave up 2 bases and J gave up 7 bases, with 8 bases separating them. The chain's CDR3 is CASSLTMGTQYF. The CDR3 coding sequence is TGTGCCAGCAGCTTAACGATGGGGACCCAGTACTTC.

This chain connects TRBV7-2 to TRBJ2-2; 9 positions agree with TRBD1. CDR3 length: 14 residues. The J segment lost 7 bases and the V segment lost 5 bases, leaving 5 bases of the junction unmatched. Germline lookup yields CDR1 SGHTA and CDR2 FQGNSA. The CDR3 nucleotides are TGTGCCAGCAGCAACTACAGGGGGCGCGGGGAGCTGTTTTTT. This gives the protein CASSNYRGRGELFF.

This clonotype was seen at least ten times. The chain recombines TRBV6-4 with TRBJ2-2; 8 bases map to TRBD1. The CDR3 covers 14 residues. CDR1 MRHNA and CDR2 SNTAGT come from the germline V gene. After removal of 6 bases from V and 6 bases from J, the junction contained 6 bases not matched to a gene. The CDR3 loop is CASSGQGRSGELFF. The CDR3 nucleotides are TGTGCCAGCAGCGGACAGGGTCGGTCCGGGGAGCTGTTTTTT.

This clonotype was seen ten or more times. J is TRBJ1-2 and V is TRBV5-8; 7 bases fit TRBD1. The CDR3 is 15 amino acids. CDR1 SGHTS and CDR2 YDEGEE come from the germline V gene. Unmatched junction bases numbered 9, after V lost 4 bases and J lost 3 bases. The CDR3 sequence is CASSPRTGGYYGYTF. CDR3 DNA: TGTGCCAGCAGCCCAAGGACAGGCGGGTACTATGGCTACACCTTC.

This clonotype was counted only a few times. This CDR3 is CASSSEANTEAFF. CDR3 DNA: TGTGCCAGCTCTTCAGAGGCGAACACTGAAGCTTTCTTT. This chain joins TRBV18 and TRBJ1-1, with D hard to call. CDR3 length equals 13 residues. The V gene lost 6 bases and the J gene lost 1 base, with 9 bases spanning the gap. Germline assignment: CDR1 KGHSH and CDR2 LQKENI.

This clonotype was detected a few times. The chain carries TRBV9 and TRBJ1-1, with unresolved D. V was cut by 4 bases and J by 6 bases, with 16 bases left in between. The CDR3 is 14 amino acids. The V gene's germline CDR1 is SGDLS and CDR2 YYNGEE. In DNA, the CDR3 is TGTGCCAGCAGCCCGACTGAGCCCGGCTCTGAAGCTTTCTTT. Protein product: CASSPTEPGSEAFF.

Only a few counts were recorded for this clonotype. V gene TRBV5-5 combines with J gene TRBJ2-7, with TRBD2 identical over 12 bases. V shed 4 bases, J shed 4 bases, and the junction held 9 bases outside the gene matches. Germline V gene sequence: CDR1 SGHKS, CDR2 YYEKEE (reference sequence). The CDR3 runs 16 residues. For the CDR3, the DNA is TGTGCCAGCAGCAGGACTAGCGGGACTGTCACGTACGAGCAGTACTTC. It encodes CASSRTSGTVTYEQYF.

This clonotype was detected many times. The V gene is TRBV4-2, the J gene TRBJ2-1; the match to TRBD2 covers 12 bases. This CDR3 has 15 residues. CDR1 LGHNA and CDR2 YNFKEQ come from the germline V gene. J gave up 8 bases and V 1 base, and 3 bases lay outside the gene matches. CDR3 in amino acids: CASSQASGGADEQFF. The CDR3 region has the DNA TGTGCCAGCAGCCAAGCTAGCGGGGGGGCCGATGAGCAGTTCTTC.

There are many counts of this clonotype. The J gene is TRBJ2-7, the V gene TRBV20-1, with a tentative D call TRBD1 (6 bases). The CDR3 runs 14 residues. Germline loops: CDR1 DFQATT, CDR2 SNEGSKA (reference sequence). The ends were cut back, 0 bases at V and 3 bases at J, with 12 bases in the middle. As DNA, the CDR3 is TGCAGTGCTAGAGATCGACAGGCGAACTACGAGCAGTACTTC. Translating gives CSARDRQANYEQYF.

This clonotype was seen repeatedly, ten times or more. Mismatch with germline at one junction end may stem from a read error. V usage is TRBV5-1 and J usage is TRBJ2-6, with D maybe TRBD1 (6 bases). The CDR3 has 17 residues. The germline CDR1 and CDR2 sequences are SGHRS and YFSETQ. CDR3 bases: TGCGCCAGCAGCTGGGACACCTCTTTCTCTGGGGCCAACGTCCTGACCTTC. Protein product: CASSWDTSFSGANVLTF.

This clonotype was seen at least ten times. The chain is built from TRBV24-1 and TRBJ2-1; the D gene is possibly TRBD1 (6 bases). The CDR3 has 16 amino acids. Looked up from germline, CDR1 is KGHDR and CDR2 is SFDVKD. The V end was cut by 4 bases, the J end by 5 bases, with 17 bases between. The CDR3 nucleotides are TGTGCCACCAGTGACCCCGGGACAAGCCCCCACAATGAGCAGTTCTTC. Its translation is CATSDPGTSPHNEQFF.

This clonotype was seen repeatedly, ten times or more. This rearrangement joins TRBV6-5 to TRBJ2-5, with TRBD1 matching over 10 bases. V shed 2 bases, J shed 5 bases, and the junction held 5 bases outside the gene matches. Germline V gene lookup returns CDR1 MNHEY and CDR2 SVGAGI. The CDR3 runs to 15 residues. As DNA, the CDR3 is TGTGCCAGCAGTTACCGGGACAGGGGTGAGGAGACCCAGTACTTC. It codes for CASSYRDRGEETQYF.